What follows describes a single T cell receptor beta chain. The record originates from a study of blood T cell repertoires in COVID-19. For the study at large: Sources were T cells, B-cell-depleted T cells, or PBMCs; the material itself was cDNA or gDNA.

Using immunoSEQ multiplex PCR, the repertoire was profiled, and TCRdb retains in-frame clones only, with some absent. The repertoire holds about 54,000 clones, with roughly 90% as singletons. V was clipped by 4 bases and J by 5 bases; unmatched bases: 5. The CDR3 contains 15 residues. Germline CDR1 SGDLS, CDR2 YYNGEE. The rearrangement uses TRBV9 and TRBJ2-1, with TRBD2 matching 11 bases. Material for sequencing was peripheral blood. This sequence originates from a man between 50 and 59 years old with acute or convalescent COVID-19. CDR3 DNA sequence: TGTGCCAGCAGCCCTCGACTAGCGGGACACAATGAGCAGTTCTTC. This encodes CASSPRLAGHNEQFF.